This T cell receptor (beta chain) is from a study of T-cell memory formation after mild COVID-19. Via MiXCR, TCRdb re-called the 5' RACE reads, giving one row per CDR3 protein. In the table there are hundreds of thousands of distinct CDR3 sequences, 20% of which are singletons. This clonotype appeared a few times. Trimming stripped 5 bases from V and 4 bases from J, with 8 bases between. Germline CDR1 and CDR2: SEHNR and FQNEAQ (reference sequence). The CDR3 totals 12 residues. The receptor was derived from an adult woman who had mild COVID-19 (a few samples of this study predate the infection). Cell type and time point are not known. Sequencing was carried out using PBMCs or a T cell subset sorted from them (not recorded which). The V and J genes are TRBV7-9 and TRBJ1-2; D is unresolved. The CDR3 protein is CASSVKIYGYTF. The CDR3 DNA sequence: TGTGCCAGCAGCGTAAAGATCTATGGCTACACCTTC.